This T cell receptor (beta chain) was sequenced for a study of PD-1 blockade in classical Hodgkin lymphoma. Study-level results: The drivers behind the repertoire differences, possibly disease activity or prior therapy, remain undefined.

Time point given: newly diagnosed, previously untreated cHL patient sample. This clone appeared a single time. Its antigen is not identified. The protocol was immunoSEQ multiplex PCR, while the TCRdb copy is restricted to in-frame clones and leaves out a portion. The sample includes 30,000 to 35,000 clones, under 95% of them seen just once. The sample was peripheral blood mononuclear cells (PBMCs). The sequence came from a human donor with classical Hodgkin lymphoma.

This CDR3 is CASSLQRTALGSSGYTF. Written as DNA, the CDR3 is TGTGCCAGCAGTTTGCAGCGGACGGCCTTGGGATCTAGTGGCTACACCTTC. This chain uses TRBV27 with TRBJ1-2; D not resolved. This CDR3 has 17 residues. Germline values: CDR1 MNHEY, CDR2 SMNVEV (reference sequence). V was trimmed by 3 bases and J by 7 bases, leaving 24 bases between them.